This TCR beta chain was sequenced during a study of PD-1 blockade in classical Hodgkin lymphoma (dated by TCRdb to 2020 to 2021). In the study overall: Nivolumab dosing was 3 mg/kg intravenously every 2 weeks, continuing until either disease progression or unacceptable toxicity. To define a peripheral blood immune signature of response to PD-1 blockade in classical Hodgkin lymphoma, the study combined TCR beta sequencing with CyTOF. What the authors observed across the whole study: Trial patients with a complete response had baseline diversity similar to that of newly diagnosed patients, while partial responders and progressors had significantly lower diversity. CD4+ but not CD8+ TCR diversity rose significantly by C4D1 (p=0.0027 vs p=0.16), most apparent in complete responders (p=0.02). The study was restricted to a single clinical trial cohort, and the causes of repertoire differences, possibly disease activity or prior therapy, were left undefined. Lower diversity was seen in patients whose nivolumab began less than 1 year after ASCT, and these patients were left out of later analyses so that immune reconstitution would not confound the results. Baseline TCR diversity was reported as lower in newly diagnosed patients than in healthy donors, and lower still in relapsed/refractory patients.

With regard to this clone: Its antigen remains undetermined. The input lacks base qualities; no much larger clone sits a single base away.

The time point label for this specimen denotes: cycle 1 day 1 (C1D1), immediately before nivolumab initiation. All trial patients had relapsed after autologous stem cell transplantation, with cohorts A, B and C differing in prior brentuximab vedotin exposure. A Miltenyi CD4+ T cell isolation kit was used for magnetic negative selection to purify CD4+ T cells from thawed PBMCs. The trial cohort was composed of around 60 patients with relapsed/refractory classical Hodgkin lymphoma, for whom complete response, partial response or progressive disease was recorded as best overall response. Single-agent nivolumab was administered to trial patients in the multi-cohort phase II CheckMate 205 trial. An independent review committee assessed best overall response using the 2007 International Working Group response criteria. Trial PBMCs were obtained immediately prior to nivolumab initiation (C1D1) and on therapy at cycle 2 day 1 and cycle 4 day 1. Peripheral blood was collected in 8 mL Vacutainer Cell Preparation Tubes, from which PBMCs were isolated by centrifugation and then cryopreserved. Purified CD4+ and CD8+ fractions were prepared only for cases with an additional available PBMC sample. Magnetically labelled cells were depleted on LS columns in a quadroMACS separator, and the flow-through was collected as the purified fraction.

Genomic DNA was isolated using the Qiagen DNeasy kit from unsorted PBMCs as well as from negatively selected CD4+ and CD8+ fractions. Using primers that anneal to V and J segments, immunoSEQ multiplex PCR amplified the TCR beta CDR3 regions. A synthetic immune receptor repertoire was used to minimize amplification bias, and any remaining bias was removed computationally after sequencing. In the paper's pipeline: Custom Python scripts were used to quantify repertoire diversity as the Shannon entropy index. Unsorted, CD4+ and CD8+ repertoires were analyzed separately, except for combined analyses in which CD4+ and CD8+ sequences were merged in silico. Clonal expansion was defined as a frequency increase of at least 2-fold after treatment compared with C1D1, and clones undetected at baseline were assigned a pseudocount of 0.5. Singleton clones were defined as clones with 0 or 1 copy at C1D1, and non-singleton clones were defined as clones with 2 or more copies. Clones expanded in unsorted samples were annotated as CD4+, CD8+ or unknown by matching protein sequences in sorted samples from the same patient. Wilcoxon tests on paired samples were used to test diversity changes from C1D1 to C4D1. TCRdb obtained this table from immuneACCESS and retained in-frame rearrangements with V and J assigned. These tables miss some clones; where compared with another copy, unresolved V genes account for less than half of the shortfall, and the remainder is unexplained. V, J and clone size are those of that table, while D and trimming were read from the DNA. Recorded for this sample are 30,000 to 35,000 clones; around nine tenths of them occurred a single time. Of the sample, about 0.24% falls within the top ten clones.

The TCR originated in a human donor with classical Hodgkin lymphoma. Sample: CD4+ T cells from blood, taken at baseline.

The nucleotide sequence is given as TGTGCCAGCCCCCCAAGCGGGAGTCTCGACGAGCAGTACTTC. It specifies CASPPSGSLDEQYF. The chain couples TRBV28 to TRBJ2-7; 8 bases in between match TRBD2. V has 8 bases trimmed and J has 5 bases trimmed; junction bases matching no gene number 11. For CDR1 and CDR2, the germline V gene lists MDHEN and SYDVKM. There are 14 amino acids in the CDR3, from cysteine to phenylalanine inclusive. Only the CDR3 DNA is retained, 42 bases long and in frame from the first base.